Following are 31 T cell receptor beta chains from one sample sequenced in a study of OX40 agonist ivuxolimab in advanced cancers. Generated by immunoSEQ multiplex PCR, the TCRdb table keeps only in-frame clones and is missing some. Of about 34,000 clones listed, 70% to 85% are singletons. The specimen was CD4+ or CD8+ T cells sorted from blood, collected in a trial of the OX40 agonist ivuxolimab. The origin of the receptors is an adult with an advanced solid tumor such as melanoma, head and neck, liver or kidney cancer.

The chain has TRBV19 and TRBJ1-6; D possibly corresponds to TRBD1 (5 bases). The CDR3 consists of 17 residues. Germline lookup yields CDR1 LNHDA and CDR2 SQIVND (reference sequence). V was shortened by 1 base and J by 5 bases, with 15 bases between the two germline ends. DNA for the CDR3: TGTGCCAGTAGTATAGCCCCCGGAGGGGTGAATAATTCACCCCTCCACTTT. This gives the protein CASSIAPGGVNNSPLHF.

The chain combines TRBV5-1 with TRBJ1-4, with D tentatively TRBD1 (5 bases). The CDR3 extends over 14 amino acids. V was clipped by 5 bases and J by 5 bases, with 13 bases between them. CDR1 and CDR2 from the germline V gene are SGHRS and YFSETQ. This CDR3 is CASSPDRLNEKLFF. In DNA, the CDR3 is TGCGCCAGCAGTCCCGACAGATTAAATGAAAAACTGTTTTTT.

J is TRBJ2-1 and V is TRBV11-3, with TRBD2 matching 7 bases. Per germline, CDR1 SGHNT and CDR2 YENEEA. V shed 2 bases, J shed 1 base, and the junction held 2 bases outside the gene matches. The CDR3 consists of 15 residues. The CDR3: CASSLSAGSYNEQFF. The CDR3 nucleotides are TGTGCCAGCAGCTTATCAGCGGGGTCCTACAATGAGCAGTTCTTC.

The DNA for the CDR3 is TGTGCCAGCAGAGAAGACAGGACCTATGGCTACACCTTC. It yields the protein CASREDRTYGYTF. The J gene is TRBJ1-2, the V gene TRBV25-1; TRBD1 might be the D (6 bases). Germline V lookup: CDR1 MGHDK, CDR2 SYGVNS. The CDR3 spans 13 residues. Trimming took 6 bases from V and 4 from J, leaving 12 bases between them.

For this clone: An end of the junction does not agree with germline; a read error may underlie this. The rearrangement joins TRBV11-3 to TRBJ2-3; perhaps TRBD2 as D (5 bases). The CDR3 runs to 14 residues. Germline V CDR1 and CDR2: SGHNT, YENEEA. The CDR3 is CAGSARGKLDTQYF. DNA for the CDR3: TGTGCCGGCAGTGCCCGGGGAAAATTGGATACGCAGTATTTT.

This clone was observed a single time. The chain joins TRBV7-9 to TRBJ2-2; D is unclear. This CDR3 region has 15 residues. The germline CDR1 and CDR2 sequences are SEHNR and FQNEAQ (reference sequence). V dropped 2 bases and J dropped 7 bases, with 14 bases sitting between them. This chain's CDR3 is CASSLRMVESGELFF. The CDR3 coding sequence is TGTGCCAGCAGCTTAAGGATGGTCGAGAGCGGGGAGCTGTTTTTT.

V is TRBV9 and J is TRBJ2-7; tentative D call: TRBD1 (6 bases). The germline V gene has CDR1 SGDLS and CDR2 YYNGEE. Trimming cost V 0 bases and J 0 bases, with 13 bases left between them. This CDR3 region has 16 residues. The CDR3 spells CASSVGTYRDSYEQYF. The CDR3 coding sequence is TGTGCCAGCAGCGTAGGAACCTACAGGGACTCCTACGAGCAGTACTTC.

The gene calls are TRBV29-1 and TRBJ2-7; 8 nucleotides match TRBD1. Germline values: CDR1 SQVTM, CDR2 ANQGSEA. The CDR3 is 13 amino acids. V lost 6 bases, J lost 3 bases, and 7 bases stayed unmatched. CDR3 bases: TGCAGCGTAAGCTACGGGACAGGCTACGAGCAGTACTTC. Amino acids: CSVSYGTGYEQYF.

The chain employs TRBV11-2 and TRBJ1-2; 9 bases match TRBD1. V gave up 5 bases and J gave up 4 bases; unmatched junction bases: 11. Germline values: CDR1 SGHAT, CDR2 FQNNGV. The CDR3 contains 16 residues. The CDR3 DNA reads TGTGCCAGCAGCCTTGGCGACAGGGGGACTATCTATGGCTACACCTTC. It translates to CASSLGDRGTIYGYTF.

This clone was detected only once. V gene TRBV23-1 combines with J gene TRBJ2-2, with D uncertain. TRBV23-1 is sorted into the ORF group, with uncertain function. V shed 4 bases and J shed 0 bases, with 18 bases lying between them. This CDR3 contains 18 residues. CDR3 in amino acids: CASSRPARTNANTGELFF. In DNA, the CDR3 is TGCGCCAGCAGTCGACCCGCGAGGACCAACGCGAACACCGGGGAGCTGTTTTTT.

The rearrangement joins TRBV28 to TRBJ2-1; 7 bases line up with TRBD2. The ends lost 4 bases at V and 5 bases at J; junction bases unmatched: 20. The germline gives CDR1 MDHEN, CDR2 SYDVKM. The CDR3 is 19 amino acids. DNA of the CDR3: TGTGCCAGCAGTTCGTACCTTGTTGGGCCAGCGGGGCCCCACAATGAGCAGTTCTTC. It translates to CASSSYLVGPAGPHNEQFF.

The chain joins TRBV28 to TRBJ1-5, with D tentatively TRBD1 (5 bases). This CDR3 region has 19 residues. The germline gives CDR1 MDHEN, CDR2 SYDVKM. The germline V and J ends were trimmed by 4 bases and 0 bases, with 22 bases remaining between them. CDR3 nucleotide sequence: TGTGCCAGCAGTTCCTGGGTTTTCGACAGTGACTATAGCAATCAGCCCCAGCATTTT. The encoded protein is CASSSWVFDSDYSNQPQHF.

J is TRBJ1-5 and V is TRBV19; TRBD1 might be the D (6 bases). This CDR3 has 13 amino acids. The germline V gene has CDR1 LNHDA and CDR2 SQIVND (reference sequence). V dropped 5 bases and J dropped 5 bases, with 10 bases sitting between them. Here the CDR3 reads CASSWAGDQPQHF. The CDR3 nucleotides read TGTGCCAGTAGTTGGGCAGGGGATCAGCCCCAGCATTTT.

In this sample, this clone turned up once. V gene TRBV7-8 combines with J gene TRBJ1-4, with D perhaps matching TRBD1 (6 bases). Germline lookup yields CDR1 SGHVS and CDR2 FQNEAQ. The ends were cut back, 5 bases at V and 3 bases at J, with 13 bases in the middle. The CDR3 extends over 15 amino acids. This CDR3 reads CASSPKGGANEKLFF. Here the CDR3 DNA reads TGTGCCAGCAGCCCCAAGGGGGGTGCTAATGAAAAACTGTTTTTT.

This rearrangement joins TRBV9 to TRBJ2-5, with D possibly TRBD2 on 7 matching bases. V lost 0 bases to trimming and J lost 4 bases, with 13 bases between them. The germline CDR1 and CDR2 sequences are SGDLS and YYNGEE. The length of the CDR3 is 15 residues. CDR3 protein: CASSVDTGRGETQYF. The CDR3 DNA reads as TGTGCCAGCAGCGTAGATACAGGGAGGGGAGAGACCCAGTACTTC. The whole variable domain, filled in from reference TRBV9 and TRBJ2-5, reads DSGVTQTPKHLITATGQRVTLRCSPRSGDLSVYWYQQSLDQGLQFLIQYYNGEERAKGNILERFSAQQFPDLHSELNLSSLELGDSALYFCASSVDTGRGETQYFGPGTRLLVL.

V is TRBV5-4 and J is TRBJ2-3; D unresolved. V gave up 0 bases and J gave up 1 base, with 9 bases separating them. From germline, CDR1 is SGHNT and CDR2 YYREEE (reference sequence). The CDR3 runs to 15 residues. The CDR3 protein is CASSLAFRGTDTQYF. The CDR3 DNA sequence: TGTGCCAGCAGCTTGGCTTTCCGGGGCACAGATACGCAGTATTTT.

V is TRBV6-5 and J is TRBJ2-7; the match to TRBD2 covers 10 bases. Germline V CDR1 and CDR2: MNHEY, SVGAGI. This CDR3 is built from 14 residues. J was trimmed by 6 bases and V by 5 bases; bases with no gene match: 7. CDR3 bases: TGTGCCAGCAGTAATCTAGCGGGGGTCGCCGAGCAGTACTTC. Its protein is CASSNLAGVAEQYF.

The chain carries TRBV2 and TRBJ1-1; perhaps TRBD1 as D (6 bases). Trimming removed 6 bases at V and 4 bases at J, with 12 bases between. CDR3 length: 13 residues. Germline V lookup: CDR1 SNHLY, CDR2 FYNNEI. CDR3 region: CASRVQGSTEAFF. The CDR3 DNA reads TGTGCCAGCAGGGTGCAGGGGTCCACTGAAGCTTTCTTT.

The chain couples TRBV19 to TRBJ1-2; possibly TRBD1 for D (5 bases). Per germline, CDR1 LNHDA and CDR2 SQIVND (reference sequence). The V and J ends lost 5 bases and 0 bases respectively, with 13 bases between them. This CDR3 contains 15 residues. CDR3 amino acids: CASSSPGPANYGYTF. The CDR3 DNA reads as TGTGCCAGTAGTTCCCCAGGGCCGGCTAACTATGGCTACACCTTC.

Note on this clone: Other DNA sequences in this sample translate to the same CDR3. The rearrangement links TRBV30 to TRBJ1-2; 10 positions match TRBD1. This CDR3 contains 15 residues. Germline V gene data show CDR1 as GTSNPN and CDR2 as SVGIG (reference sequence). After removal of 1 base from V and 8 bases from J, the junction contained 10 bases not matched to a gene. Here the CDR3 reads CAWSDFRTGGGGYTF. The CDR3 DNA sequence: TGTGCCTGGAGTGATTTTCGGACAGGGGGAGGCGGCTACACCTTC.

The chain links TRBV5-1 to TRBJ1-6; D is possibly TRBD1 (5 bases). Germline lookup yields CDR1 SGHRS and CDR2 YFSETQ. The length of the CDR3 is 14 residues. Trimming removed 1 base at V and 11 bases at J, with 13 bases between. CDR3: CASSLSPGSTPLHF. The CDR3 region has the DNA TGCGCCAGCAGCTTGAGTCCAGGGAGTACACCCCTCCACTTT.

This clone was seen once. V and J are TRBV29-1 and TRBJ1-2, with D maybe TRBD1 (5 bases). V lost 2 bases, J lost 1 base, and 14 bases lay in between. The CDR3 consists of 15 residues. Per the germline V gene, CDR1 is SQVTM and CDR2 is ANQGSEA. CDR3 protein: CSVEMIRELNYGYTF. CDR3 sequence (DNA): TGCAGCGTTGAAATGATCAGGGAACTTAACTATGGCTACACCTTC.

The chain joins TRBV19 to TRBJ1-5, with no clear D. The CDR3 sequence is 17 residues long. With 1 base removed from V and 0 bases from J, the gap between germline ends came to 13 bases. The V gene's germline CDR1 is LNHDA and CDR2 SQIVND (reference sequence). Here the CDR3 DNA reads TGTGCCAGTAGTATAGTCAGTCTACGATTTAGCAATCAGCCCCAGCATTTT. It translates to CASSIVSLRFSNQPQHF.

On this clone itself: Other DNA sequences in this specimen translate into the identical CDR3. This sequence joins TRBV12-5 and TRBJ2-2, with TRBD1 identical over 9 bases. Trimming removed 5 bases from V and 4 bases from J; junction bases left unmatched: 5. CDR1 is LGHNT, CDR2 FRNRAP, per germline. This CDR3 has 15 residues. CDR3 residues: CASGPGQGRTGELFF. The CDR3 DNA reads TGTGCTAGTGGTCCCGGACAGGGGCGCACCGGGGAGCTGTTTTTT.

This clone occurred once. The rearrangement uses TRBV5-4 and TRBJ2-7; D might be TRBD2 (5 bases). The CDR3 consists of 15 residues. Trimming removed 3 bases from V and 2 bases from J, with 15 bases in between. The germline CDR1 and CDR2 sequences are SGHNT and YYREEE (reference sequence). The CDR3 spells CASSWSGLTTYEQYF. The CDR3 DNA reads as TGTGCCAGCAGCTGGAGCGGCCTAACAACCTACGAGCAGTACTTC.

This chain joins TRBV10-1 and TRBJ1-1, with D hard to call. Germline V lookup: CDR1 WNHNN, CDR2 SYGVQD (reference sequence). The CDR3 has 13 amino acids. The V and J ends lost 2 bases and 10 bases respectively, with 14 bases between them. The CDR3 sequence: CASSEDTRPPAFF. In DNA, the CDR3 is TGCGCCAGCAGTGAGGACACCAGACCCCCAGCTTTCTTT.

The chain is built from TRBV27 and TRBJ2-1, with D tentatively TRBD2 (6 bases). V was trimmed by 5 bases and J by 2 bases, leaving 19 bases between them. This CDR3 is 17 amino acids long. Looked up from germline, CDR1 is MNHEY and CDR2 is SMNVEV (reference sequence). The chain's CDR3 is CASSPYAAGTPYNEQFF. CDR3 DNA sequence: TGTGCCAGCAGTCCATACGCTGCGGGGACTCCCTACAATGAGCAGTTCTTC.

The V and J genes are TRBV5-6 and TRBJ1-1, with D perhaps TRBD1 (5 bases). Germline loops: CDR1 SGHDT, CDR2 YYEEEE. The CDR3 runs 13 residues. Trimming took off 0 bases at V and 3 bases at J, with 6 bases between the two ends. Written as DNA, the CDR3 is TGTGCCAGCAGCTTGGGACAGTACACTGAAGCTTTCTTT. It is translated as CASSLGQYTEAFF.

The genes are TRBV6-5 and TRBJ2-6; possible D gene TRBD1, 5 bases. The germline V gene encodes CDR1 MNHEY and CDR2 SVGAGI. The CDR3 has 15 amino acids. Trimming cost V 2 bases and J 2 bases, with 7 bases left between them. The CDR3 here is CASSYKGAGANVLTF. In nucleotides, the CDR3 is TGTGCCAGCAGTTACAAAGGGGCTGGGGCCAACGTCCTGACTTTC.

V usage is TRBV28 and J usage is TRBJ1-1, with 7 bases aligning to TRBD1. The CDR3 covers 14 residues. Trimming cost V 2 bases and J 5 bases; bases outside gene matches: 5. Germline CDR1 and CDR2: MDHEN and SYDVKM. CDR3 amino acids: CASSLVSGGTEAFF. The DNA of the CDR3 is TGTGCCAGCAGTTTAGTTTCAGGGGGGACTGAAGCTTTCTTT.

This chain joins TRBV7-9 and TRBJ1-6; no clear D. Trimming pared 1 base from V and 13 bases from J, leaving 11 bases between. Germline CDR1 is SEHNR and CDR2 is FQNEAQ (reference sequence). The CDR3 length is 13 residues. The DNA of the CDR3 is TGTGCCAGCAGCTTAGATGCAGAGGCGCCCCTCCACTTT. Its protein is CASSLDAEAPLHF.